The 27 T cell receptor beta chains in this list originate from one sample, sequenced in a study of shared clonotypes between healthy human individuals. Sequencing used immunoSEQ multiplex PCR; TCRdb keeps in-frame clones, though not all of them. The repertoire includes around 1.6 million clones, approximately 98% of them detected once, and less than 0.55% sits in the top ten. Input material: naive CD4+ T cells sorted from blood. Subset of the sample: CD45RA+ positively selected. The origin of the receptors is a man aged 25-45 years in good health.

This sequence joins TRBV11-2 and TRBJ2-1, with unresolved D. This CDR3 is built from 15 residues. From germline, CDR1 is SGHAT and CDR2 FQNNGV. The V and J ends lost 5 bases and 8 bases respectively, with 19 bases between them. CDR3 protein: CASSPRYWVKDEQFF. For the CDR3, the DNA is TGTGCCAGCAGCCCACGTTACTGGGTCAAGGATGAGCAGTTCTTC.

This chain connects TRBV5-1 to TRBJ2-2; 9 bases align to TRBD1. From germline, CDR1 is SGHRS and CDR2 YFSETQ. The trim removed 3 bases at V and 1 base at J, leaving 4 bases unmatched. The CDR3 has 16 amino acids. This CDR3 is CASSSPGQGNTGELFF. The CDR3 DNA reads as TGCGCCAGCAGCTCGCCGGGACAGGGGAACACCGGGGAGCTGTTTTTT.

CDR3 loop: CASSQDGSSYNEQFF. CDR3 DNA sequence: TGTGCCAGCAGCCAGGACGGGAGCTCCTACAATGAGCAGTTCTTC. The V gene is TRBV7-6, the J gene TRBJ2-1; perhaps TRBD2 as D (6 bases). Per germline, CDR1 SGHVS and CDR2 FNYEAQ. CDR3 length: 15 amino acids. With 5 bases removed from V and 0 bases from J, the gap between germline ends came to 11 bases.

Worth noting for this clone: This CDR3 is also generated by other DNA sequences in the sample. V usage is TRBV20-1 and J usage is TRBJ2-1; D is undetermined. Germline lookup yields CDR1 DFQATT and CDR2 SNEGSKA (reference sequence). The CDR3 extends over 11 amino acids. The germline V and J ends were trimmed by 0 bases and 10 bases, with 7 bases remaining between them. Written as DNA, the CDR3 is TGCAGTGCTAGAGATTTACCAGAGCAGTTCTTC. Amino acid sequence: CSARDLPEQFF.

V usage is TRBV5-5 and J usage is TRBJ2-1, with 9 bases lining up with TRBD2. Germline CDR1 reads SGHKS; CDR2 reads YYEKEE (reference sequence). This CDR3 comprises 15 residues. J lost 7 bases, V lost 0 bases, and 5 bases had no gene match. This chain's CDR3 is CASSLEVAGVNEQFF. The CDR3, as DNA: TGTGCCAGCAGCTTGGAGGTAGCGGGAGTAAATGAGCAGTTCTTC. Filled out from reference TRBV5-5 and TRBJ2-1, the complete variable domain reads DAGVTQSPTHLIKTRGQQVTLRCSPISGHKSVSWYQQVLGQGPQFIFQYYEKEERGRGNFPDRFSARQFPNYSSELNVNALLLGDSALYLCASSLEVAGVNEQFFGPGTRLTVL.

Only one count was recorded for this clone. The rearrangement joins TRBV19 to TRBJ2-7, with 7 bases lining up with TRBD1. This CDR3 is built from 15 residues. The J segment lost 2 bases and the V segment lost 0 bases, leaving 4 bases of the junction unmatched. Germline-derived CDR1 and CDR2 are LNHDA and SQIVND (reference sequence). The CDR3 DNA sequence: TGTGCCAGTAGTATAGATATGGACAGGACCTACGAGCAGTACTTC. As protein: CASSIDMDRTYEQYF.

CDR3 nucleotide sequence: TGTGCCAGCAGCTCGATAGGAGGCTTCCCCCTCTATGGCTACACCTTC. It codes for CASSSIGGFPLYGYTF. V and J are TRBV2 and TRBJ1-2; D not certain. The CDR3 extends over 16 amino acids. CDR1 is SNHLY and CDR2 is FYNNEI in the germline V gene. The V gene lost 6 bases and the J gene lost 4 bases, with 21 bases spanning the gap.

The chain combines TRBV7-2 with TRBJ1-5; weak D call: TRBD1 (6 bases). The V end was cut by 2 bases, the J end by 2 bases, with 19 bases between. The CDR3 contains 18 residues. Germline CDR1 reads SGHTA; CDR2 reads FQGNSA. The CDR3 bases are TGTGCCAGCAGCTTACACGGGACATACCCAGTTGGCAATCAGCCCCAGCATTTT. Protein sequence: CASSLHGTYPVGNQPQHF.

The chain carries TRBV18 and TRBJ1-2; 7 nucleotides line up with TRBD1. V trimming: 5 bases; J trimming: 3 bases; junction bases outside the gene matches: 6. The CDR3 has 14 residues. Looked up from germline, CDR1 is KGHSH and CDR2 is LQKENI. CDR3 nucleotide sequence: TGTGCCAGCTCAAAGAGGGGGCGGGACTATGGCTACACCTTC. This sequence encodes CASSKRGRDYGYTF. Combining the CDR3 with reference TRBV18 and TRBJ1-2 gives the whole variable domain NAGVMQNPRHLVRRRGQEARLRCSPMKGHSHVYWYRQLPEEGLKFMVYLQKENIIDESGMPKERFSAEFPKEGPSILRIQQVVRGDSAAYFCASSKRGRDYGYTFGSGTRLTVV.

For this clone: Other nucleotide sequences from this sample produce the same CDR3. The genes are TRBV7-9 and TRBJ1-1, with a weak D call TRBD1 (6 bases). This CDR3 region has 14 residues. Germline V gene data show CDR1 as SEHNR and CDR2 as FQNEAQ (reference sequence). Trimming removed 1 base from V and 2 bases from J, with 8 bases in between. The CDR3 bases are TGTGCCAGCAGCTTAGAGGGGGTTAACACTGAAGCTTTCTTT. The encoded protein is CASSLEGVNTEAFF.

As regards this clone: Other DNA sequences in this specimen translate into the identical CDR3. The V call is TRBV18, the J call TRBJ2-7; maybe TRBD1 (6 bases). Germline V gene lookup returns CDR1 KGHSH and CDR2 LQKENI. The V and J ends lost 1 base and 2 bases respectively, with 9 bases between them. The CDR3 length is 14 residues. The CDR3 nucleotides read TGTGCCAGCTCACCACTGCAGGGGACCTACGAGCAGTACTTC. It encodes CASSPLQGTYEQYF. Based on the CDR3 plus reference TRBV18 and TRBJ2-7, the full variable domain is NAGVMQNPRHLVRRRGQEARLRCSPMKGHSHVYWYRQLPEEGLKFMVYLQKENIIDESGMPKERFSAEFPKEGPSILRIQQVVRGDSAAYFCASSPLQGTYEQYFGPGTRLTVT.

This clone was recorded only once. The chain recombines TRBV6-1 with TRBJ2-7; TRBD1 aligns across 12 bases. Trimming at V came to 7 bases and at J to 6 bases, leaving 10 bases not matched to a gene. The CDR3 runs to 15 residues. Germline V gene lookup returns CDR1 MNHNS and CDR2 SASEGT. This chain's CDR3 is CASKGDRGPWGEQYF. DNA for the CDR3: TGTGCCAGCAAAGGGGACAGGGGGCCATGGGGCGAGCAGTACTTC.

V and J are TRBV7-8 and TRBJ1-1; D remains unclear. Looked up from germline, CDR1 is SGHVS and CDR2 is FQNEAQ. The CDR3 length is 14 residues. V dropped 2 bases and J dropped 0 bases, with 7 bases sitting between them. CDR3 sequence reads: CASSLQSVNTEAFF. The CDR3 DNA is TGTGCCAGCAGCTTACAGAGCGTGAACACTGAAGCTTTCTTT.

The chain carries TRBV4-1 and TRBJ2-5; either TRBD1 or TRBD2 may fit D (5 bases each). V was pared by 4 bases and J by 5 bases, with 17 bases between. The germline CDR1 and CDR2 sequences are MGHRA and YSYEKL. The CDR3 has 15 amino acids. The DNA of the CDR3 is TGCGCCAGCAGCCCACGGGACCCCGGGGTGGAGACCCAGTACTTC. Its protein is CASSPRDPGVETQYF.

A word on this clone: At one of its ends the junction is not consistent with the germline gene, which may arise from a read error. The chain combines TRBV7-7 with TRBJ2-1; the match to TRBD1 covers 9 bases. The CDR3 runs to 16 residues. Germline V gene lookup returns CDR1 SSHAT and CDR2 FNYEAQ (reference sequence). The CDR3: CASSLDEDRGVNEQFF. CDR3 bases: TGTGCTAGCAGCTTAGACGAGGACAGGGGTGTCAATGAGCAGTTCTTC.

The chain links TRBV7-9 to TRBJ2-5, with 7 nucleotides matching TRBD2. The length of the CDR3 is 13 residues. CDR1 is SEHNR, CDR2 FQNEAQ, per germline (reference sequence). V was clipped by 5 bases and J by 4 bases; unmatched bases: 4. The CDR3 DNA follows: TGTGCCAGCAGCAAGGCGGGAGCAGAGACCCAGTACTTC. Translation gives CASSKAGAETQYF.

The chain employs TRBV2 and TRBJ2-7; the match to TRBD1 covers 7 bases. Germline V CDR1 and CDR2: SNHLY, FYNNEI. J lost 4 bases, V lost 2 bases, and 2 bases had no gene match. This CDR3 contains 13 residues. The CDR3 region has the DNA TGTGCCAGCAGTGAATTCAGGGGGTACGAGCAGTACTTC. Its protein is CASSEFRGYEQYF.

V usage is TRBV7-9 and J usage is TRBJ1-2; D is unresolved. The CDR3 has 14 amino acids. Germline V gene sequence: CDR1 SEHNR, CDR2 FQNEAQ (reference sequence). V shed 7 bases and J shed 4 bases, with 16 bases lying between them. The CDR3 DNA is TGTGCCAGCACGTCTTGGGAGCCCCCCTATGGCTACACCTTC. Translation gives CASTSWEPPYGYTF.

This clone was found once. Other DNA sequences of this sample code for an identical CDR3. V is TRBV9 and J is TRBJ1-1; no firm D call. The V end was cut by 0 bases, the J end by 0 bases, with 3 bases between. This CDR3 has 13 residues. Germline lookup yields CDR1 SGDLS and CDR2 YYNGEE. The CDR3 DNA reads TGTGCCAGCAGCGTAGTGGTGAACACTGAAGCTTTCTTT. Amino acids: CASSVVVNTEAFF. Looking up the rest from reference TRBV9 and TRBJ1-1 gives the full variable domain: DSGVTQTPKHLITATGQRVTLRCSPRSGDLSVYWYQQSLDQGLQFLIQYYNGEERAKGNILERFSAQQFPDLHSELNLSSLELGDSALYFCASSVVVNTEAFFGQGTRLTVV.

The J gene is TRBJ2-3, the V gene TRBV19, with TRBD2 identical over 9 bases. This CDR3 has 16 residues. Germline lookup yields CDR1 LNHDA and CDR2 SQIVND (reference sequence). Trimming cost V 6 bases and J 5 bases; bases outside gene matches: 12. The CDR3 DNA reads TGTGCCAGTAGCCGAGCGGCTAGCGGGAAGGGAGATACGCAGTATTTT. It yields the protein CASSRAASGKGDTQYF.

This chain links TRBV19 with TRBJ2-3, with TRBD2 matching over 8 bases. Germline lookup yields CDR1 LNHDA and CDR2 SQIVND (reference sequence). V shed 7 bases, J shed 2 bases, and the junction held 11 bases outside the gene matches. The CDR3 loop spans 16 amino acids. In DNA form, the CDR3 reads TGTGCCAGTAAACAAACCGGGACTAGAGTCACAGATACGCAGTATTTT. Its protein is CASKQTGTRVTDTQYF.

This chain links TRBV9 with TRBJ2-3, with D possibly matching TRBD1 (6 bases). Trimming cost V 4 bases and J 6 bases, with 18 bases left between them. Germline loops: CDR1 SGDLS, CDR2 YYNGEE. CDR3 length: 15 residues. This chain's CDR3 is CASSHNREARDTQYF. The CDR3, as DNA: TGTGCCAGCAGCCATAACAGGGAAGCGAGGGATACGCAGTATTTT.

V usage is TRBV11-2 and J usage is TRBJ1-2; 9 nucleotides line up with TRBD1. Trimming cost V 7 bases and J 11 bases; bases outside gene matches: 17. The CDR3 has 15 amino acids. Germline V gene sequence: CDR1 SGHAT, CDR2 FQNNGV. CDR3 coding DNA: TGTGCCAGCACCTCCGATATAGGGACAGGGACTTCATACACCTTC. It yields the protein CASTSDIGTGTSYTF.

This clone was recorded once. This chain joins TRBV6-1 and TRBJ1-1; no reliable D call. The germline gives CDR1 MNHNS, CDR2 SASEGT. The CDR3 totals 14 residues. The V and J ends lost 2 bases and 5 bases respectively, with 12 bases between them. The CDR3 coding sequence is TGTGCCAGCAGTGAAAGACAAAGTAGAACTGAAGCTTTCTTT. Translation: CASSERQSRTEAFF.

This rearrangement joins TRBV2 to TRBJ2-1, with D possibly being TRBD1 (6 bases). Germline CDR1 and CDR2: SNHLY and FYNNEI. The CDR3 contains 13 residues. V gave up 4 bases and J gave up 9 bases, with 13 bases separating them. The CDR3 here is CASSVDRGGEQFF. CDR3 DNA sequence: TGTGCCAGCAGTGTGGACAGAGGGGGTGAGCAGTTCTTC. Complete variable domain (other parts from reference TRBV2 and TRBJ2-1): EPEVTQTPSHQVTQMGQEVILRCVPISNHLYFYWYRQILGQKVEFLVSFYNNEISEKSEIFDDQFSVERPDGSNFTLKIRSTKLEDSAMYFCASSVDRGGEQFFGPGTRLTVL.

Concerning this clone itself: Different DNA sequences within this sample yield the same CDR3. The V call is TRBV29-1, the J call TRBJ1-4, with D possibly matching TRBD1 (5 bases). The V gene's germline CDR1 is SQVTM and CDR2 ANQGSEA. The CDR3 runs to 14 residues. V gave up 4 bases and J gave up 0 bases, with 9 bases separating them. CDR3 loop: CSVGTGATNEKLFF. The CDR3 DNA sequence: TGCAGCGTTGGAACGGGGGCAACTAATGAAAAACTGTTTTTT. Looking up the rest from reference TRBV29-1 and TRBJ1-4 gives the full variable domain: SAVISQKPSRDICQRGTSLTIQCQVDSQVTMMFWYRQQPGQSLTLIATANQGSEATYESGFVIDKFPISRPNLTFSTLTVSNMSPEDSSIYLCSVGTGATNEKLFFGSGTQLSVL.

The chain has TRBV10-3 and TRBJ2-7; TRBD2 is a possible D gene (6 bases). V dropped 2 bases and J dropped 4 bases, with 12 bases sitting between them. The CDR3 is 14 amino acids. From germline, CDR1 is ENHRY and CDR2 SYGVKD. The CDR3 protein is CAISEKGLAYEQYF. CDR3 bases: TGTGCCATCAGTGAGAAAGGTCTAGCGTACGAGCAGTACTTC.